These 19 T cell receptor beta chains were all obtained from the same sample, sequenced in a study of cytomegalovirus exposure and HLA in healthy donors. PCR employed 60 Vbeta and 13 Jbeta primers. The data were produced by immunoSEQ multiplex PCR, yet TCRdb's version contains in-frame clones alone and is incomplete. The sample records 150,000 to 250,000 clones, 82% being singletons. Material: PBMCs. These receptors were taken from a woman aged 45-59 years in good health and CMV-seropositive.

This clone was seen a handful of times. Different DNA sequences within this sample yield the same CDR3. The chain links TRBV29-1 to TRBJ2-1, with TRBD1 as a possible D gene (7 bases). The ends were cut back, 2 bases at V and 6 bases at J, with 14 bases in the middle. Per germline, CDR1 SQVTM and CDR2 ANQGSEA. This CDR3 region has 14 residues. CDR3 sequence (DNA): TGCAGCGTTGAACGACAGGGAGGAATCAATGAGCAGTTCTTC. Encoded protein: CSVERQGGINEQFF.

Written as DNA, the CDR3 is TGTGCCAGCAGTCCGGGTCGCTTTTCGGAGACCCAGTACTTC. Translated, it gives CASSPGRFSETQYF. The chain joins TRBV6-5 to TRBJ2-5; D call uncertain. The CDR3 is 14 amino acids. V was shortened by 5 bases and J by 5 bases, with 15 bases between the two germline ends. CDR1 and CDR2 (germline): MNHEY, SVGAGI.

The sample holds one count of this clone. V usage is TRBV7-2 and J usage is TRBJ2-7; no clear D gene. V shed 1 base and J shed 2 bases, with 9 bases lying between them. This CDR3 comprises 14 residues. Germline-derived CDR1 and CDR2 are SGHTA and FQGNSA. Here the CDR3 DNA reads TGTGCCAGCAGCTTAGGGCAGGCTGCCTACGAGCAGTACTTC. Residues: CASSLGQAAYEQYF.

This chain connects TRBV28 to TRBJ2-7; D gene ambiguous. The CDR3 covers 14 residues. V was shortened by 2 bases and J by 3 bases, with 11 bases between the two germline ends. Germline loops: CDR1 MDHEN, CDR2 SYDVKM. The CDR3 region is CASSLDPVIYEQYF. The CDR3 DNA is TGTGCCAGCAGTTTAGATCCAGTGATCTACGAGCAGTACTTC.

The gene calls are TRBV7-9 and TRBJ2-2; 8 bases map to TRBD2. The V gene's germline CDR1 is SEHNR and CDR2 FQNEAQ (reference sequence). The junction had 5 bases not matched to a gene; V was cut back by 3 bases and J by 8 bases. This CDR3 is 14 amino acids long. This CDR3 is CASSLSGGYGELFF. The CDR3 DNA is TGTGCCAGCAGCTTGTCGGGAGGGTATGGGGAGCTGTTTTTT.

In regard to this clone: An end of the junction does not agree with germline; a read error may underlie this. Written as DNA, the CDR3 is TGTTCCAGCAGCTTAGAGGTGGAGGGGCAGTTCTTC. As protein: CSSSLEVEGQFF. The gene calls are TRBV7-9 and TRBJ2-1; possible D gene TRBD2, 6 bases. The CDR3 sequence is 12 residues long. Germline CDR1 SEHNR, CDR2 FQNEAQ (reference sequence). Filled out from reference TRBV7-9 and TRBJ2-1, the complete variable domain reads DTGVSQNPRHKITKRGQNVTFRCDPISEHNRLYWYRQTLGQGPEFLTYFQNEAQLEKSRLLSDRFSAERPKGSFSTLEIQRTEQGDSAMYLCSSSLEVEGQFFGPGTRLTVL.

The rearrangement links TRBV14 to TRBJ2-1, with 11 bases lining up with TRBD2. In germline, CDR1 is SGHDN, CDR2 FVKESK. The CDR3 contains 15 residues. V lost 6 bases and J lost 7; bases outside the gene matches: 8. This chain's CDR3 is CASRLSGGEWNEQFF. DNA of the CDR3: TGTGCCAGCAGGCTTAGCGGGGGGGAGTGGAATGAGCAGTTCTTC. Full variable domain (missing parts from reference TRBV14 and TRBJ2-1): EAGVTQFPSHSVIEKGQTVTLRCDPISGHDNLYWYRRVMGKEIKFLLHFVKESKQDESGMPNNRFLAERTGGTYSTLKVQPAELEDSGVYFCASRLSGGEWNEQFFGPGTRLTVL.

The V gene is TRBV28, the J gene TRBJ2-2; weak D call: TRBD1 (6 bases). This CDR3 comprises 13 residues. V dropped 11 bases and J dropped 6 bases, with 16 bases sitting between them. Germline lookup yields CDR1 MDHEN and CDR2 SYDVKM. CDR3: CAATGRAAGELFF. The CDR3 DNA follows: TGTGCCGCCACAGGGCGGGCCGCCGGGGAGCTGTTTTTT.

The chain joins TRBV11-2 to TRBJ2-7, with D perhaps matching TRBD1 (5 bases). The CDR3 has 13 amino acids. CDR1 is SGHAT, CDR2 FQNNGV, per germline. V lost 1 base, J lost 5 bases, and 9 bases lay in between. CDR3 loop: CASSLGQLNEQYF. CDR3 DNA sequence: TGTGCCAGCAGCTTAGGACAGCTCAACGAGCAGTACTTC. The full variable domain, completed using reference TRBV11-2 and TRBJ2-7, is EAGVAQSPRYKIIEKRQSVAFWCNPISGHATLYWYQQILGQGPKLLIQFQNNGVVDDSQLPKDRFSAERLKGVDSTLKIQPAKLEDSAVYLCASSLGQLNEQYFGPGTRLTVT.

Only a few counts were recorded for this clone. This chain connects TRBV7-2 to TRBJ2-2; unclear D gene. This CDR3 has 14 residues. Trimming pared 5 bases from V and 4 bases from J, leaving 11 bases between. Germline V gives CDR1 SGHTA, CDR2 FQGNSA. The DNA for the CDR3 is TGTGCCAGCAGCAACCGGGTCCTCACCGGGGAGCTGTTTTTT. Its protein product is CASSNRVLTGELFF.

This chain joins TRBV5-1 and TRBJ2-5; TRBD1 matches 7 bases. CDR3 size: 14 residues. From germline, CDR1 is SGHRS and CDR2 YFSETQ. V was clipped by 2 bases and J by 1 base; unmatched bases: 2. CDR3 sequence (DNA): TGCGCCAGCAGCTTCGGGACAGCCCAAGAGACCCAGTACTTC. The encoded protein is CASSFGTAQETQYF.

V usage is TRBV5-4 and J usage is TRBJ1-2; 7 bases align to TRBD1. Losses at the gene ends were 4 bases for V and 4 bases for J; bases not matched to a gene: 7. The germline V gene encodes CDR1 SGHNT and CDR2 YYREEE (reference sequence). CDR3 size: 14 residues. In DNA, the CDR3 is TGTGCCAGCAGCCCCGGGGACAGACCCTATGGCTACACCTTC. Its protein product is CASSPGDRPYGYTF.

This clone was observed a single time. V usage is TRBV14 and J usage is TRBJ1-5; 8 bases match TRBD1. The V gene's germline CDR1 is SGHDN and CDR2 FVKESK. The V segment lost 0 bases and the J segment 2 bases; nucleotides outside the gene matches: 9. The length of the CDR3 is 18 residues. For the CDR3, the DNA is TGTGCCAGCAGCCAAGACCCCCTCCAGGGGGCGCGCAATCAGCCCCAGCATTTT. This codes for CASSQDPLQGARNQPQHF.

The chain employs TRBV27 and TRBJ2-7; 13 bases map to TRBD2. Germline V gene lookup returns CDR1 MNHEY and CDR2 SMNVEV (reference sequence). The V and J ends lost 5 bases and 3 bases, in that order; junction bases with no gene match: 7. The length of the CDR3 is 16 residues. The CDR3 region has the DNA TGTGCCAGCAGTGCCCCTGGACTAGCGGGAGTCTACGAGCAGTACTTC. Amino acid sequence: CASSAPGLAGVYEQYF.

The CDR3 is CASSPLDSPTGELFF. The CDR3 nucleotides are TGCGCCAGCAGCCCATTGGATAGCCCCACCGGGGAGCTGTTTTTT. The chain links TRBV5-1 to TRBJ2-2; D is ambiguous. V lost 4 bases, J lost 4 bases, and 14 bases lay in between. Germline CDR1 reads SGHRS; CDR2 reads YFSETQ. This CDR3 is 15 amino acids long.

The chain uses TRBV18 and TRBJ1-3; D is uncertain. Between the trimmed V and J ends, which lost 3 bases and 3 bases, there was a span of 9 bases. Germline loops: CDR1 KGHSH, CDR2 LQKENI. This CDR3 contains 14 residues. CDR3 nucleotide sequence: TGTGCCAGCTCACCTCCGGGAAGTGGAAACACCATATATTTT. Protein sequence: CASSPPGSGNTIYF.

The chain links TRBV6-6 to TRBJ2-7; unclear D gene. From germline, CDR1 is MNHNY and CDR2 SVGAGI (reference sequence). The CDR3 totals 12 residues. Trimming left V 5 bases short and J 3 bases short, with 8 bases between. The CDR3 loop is CASSQALYEQYF. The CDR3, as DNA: TGTGCCAGCAGTCAGGCCCTCTACGAGCAGTACTTC.

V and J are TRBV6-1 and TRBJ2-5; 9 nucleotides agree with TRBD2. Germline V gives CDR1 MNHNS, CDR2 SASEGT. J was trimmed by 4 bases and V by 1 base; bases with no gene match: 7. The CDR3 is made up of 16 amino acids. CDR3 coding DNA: TGTGCCAGCAGTGAAGGGGCTCTAGCGGGACCAGAGACCCAGTACTTC. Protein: CASSEGALAGPETQYF.

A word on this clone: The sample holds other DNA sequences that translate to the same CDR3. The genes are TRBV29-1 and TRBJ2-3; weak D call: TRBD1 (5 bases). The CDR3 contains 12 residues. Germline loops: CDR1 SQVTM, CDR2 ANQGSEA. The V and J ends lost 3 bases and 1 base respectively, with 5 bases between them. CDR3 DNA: TGCAGCGTTGACAGGGGCACAGATACGCAGTATTTT. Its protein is CSVDRGTDTQYF.